Below, 24 T cell receptor beta chains from the same sample are listed, as sequenced in a study of T cell clusters in autoimmune cytopenias. TRB rearrangements were amplified by touch-down multiplex PCR with mixed TRB-A/B primers. TCRdb re-called the multiplex PCR reads; one entry per CDR3 protein, DNA not given. Seen in this sample are more than 4,500 distinct CDR3 sequences; the ten most common clones hold around 21%. TRB was amplified from approximately 230 ng of peripheral blood genomic DNA per sample. The same specimen was also included in a second study, on T cell repertoires in aging, cancer and after chemotherapy.

The sequencing input was peripheral blood. The source of these receptors is a human donor in good health.

The gene calls are TRBV10-2 and TRBJ2-7; TCRdb indicates TRBD2, and absent DNA this call remains unverified. This CDR3 has 15 residues. The germline V gene encodes CDR1 WSHSY and CDR2 SAAADI. The CDR3 spells CASSETSGRPYEQYF.

The chain has TRBV24-1 and TRBJ2-1; the TCRdb D gene call, TRBD2, has no DNA to confirm it. The CDR3 runs to 16 residues. In germline, CDR1 is KGHDR, CDR2 SFDVKD. CDR3 amino acids: CATSTPPGLAGNEQFF.

The J gene is TRBJ2-1, the V gene TRBV20-1; TCRdb's D call, TRBD1, is unchecked because there is no DNA. There are 14 residues in the CDR3. Germline CDR1 is DFQATT and CDR2 is SNEGSKA (reference sequence). Here the CDR3 reads CSASPGRPGNEQFF.

The chain joins TRBV5-5 to TRBJ2-1. Germline-derived CDR1 and CDR2 are SGHKS and YYEKEE (reference sequence). The CDR3 consists of 15 residues. The CDR3 loop is CASSLGRNPYNEQFF.

The chain has TRBV28 and TRBJ2-3; lacking DNA, the TRBD1 call made by TCRdb goes unchecked. The CDR3 has 18 residues. Per the germline V gene, CDR1 is MDHEN and CDR2 is SYDVKM. The CDR3 loop is CASSFERYRGRGTDTQYF.

The genes are TRBV20-1 and TRBJ1-5. From germline, CDR1 is DFQATT and CDR2 SNEGSKA (reference sequence). The CDR3 has 16 amino acids. CDR3 amino acids: CSAREPGGDSNQPQHF.

The rearrangement joins TRBV5-1 to TRBJ1-3; without DNA, the TCRdb call of TRBD1 cannot be checked. Germline CDR1 reads SGHRS; CDR2 reads YFSETQ. The CDR3 spans 15 residues. The CDR3 sequence is CASSSEGSTGNTIYF.

Considering frequency, this clonotype is medium-sized (0.01 to 0.1%). The chain couples TRBV13 to TRBJ1-6; checking the TCRdb D call of TRBD1 is not possible without DNA. The CDR3 loop spans 13 amino acids. Germline CDR1 reads PRHDT; CDR2 reads FYEKMQ (reference sequence). The CDR3 here is CASSAQQGKTLHF.

By frequency, this clonotype is medium-sized (0.01 to 0.1%). The chain joins TRBV13 to TRBJ2-7; TCRdb calls TRBD2, which cannot be checked without DNA. This CDR3 has 15 amino acids. CDR1 PRHDT and CDR2 FYEKMQ come from the germline V gene (reference sequence). The CDR3 sequence is CASSLGTSGRSEQYF.

According to its frequency, this clonotype is medium-sized. V is TRBV12-3 or TRBV12-4 and J is TRBJ2-3; TCRdb returns TRBD1, unconfirmable since there is no DNA. The CDR3 runs to 17 residues. CDR3: CASSFPGTGGIPDTQYF.

This clonotype is called medium-sized based on its frequency. V is TRBV12-3 or TRBV12-4 and J is TRBJ1-1; TCRdb returns TRBD1, unconfirmable since there is no DNA. CDR3 length equals 14 residues. CDR3 sequence reads: CASTPAGMNTEAFF.

This rearrangement joins TRBV19 to TRBJ2-5; TCRdb's D gene call, TRBD2, goes unchecked for lack of DNA. From germline, CDR1 is LNHDA and CDR2 SQIVND (reference sequence). The CDR3 covers 14 residues. This chain's CDR3 is CASRPGTSGYEQYF.

The chain carries TRBV7-2 and TRBJ2-7; the D gene TCRdb calls, TRBD2, cannot be checked with no DNA. Germline CDR1 SGHTA, CDR2 FQGNSA. This CDR3 has 14 residues. The CDR3 spells CASSFWSGRVEQYF.

Judged by frequency, this clonotype is medium-sized (0.01 to 0.1%). This CDR3 is CASSLSGRGTAELFF. The chain recombines TRBV7-6 with TRBJ2-2; absent DNA, TCRdb's TRBD2 call cannot be checked. Germline values: CDR1 SGHVS, CDR2 FNYEAQ. The CDR3 loop spans 15 amino acids.

This clonotype is classed as medium-sized (0.01 to 0.1%) by frequency. The genes are TRBV30 and TRBJ2-5. Germline V gene sequence: CDR1 GTSNPN, CDR2 SVGIG (reference sequence). The CDR3 is 11 amino acids. The CDR3 loop is CAWSEGGTQYF.

This clonotype registers medium-sized by frequency. The chain carries TRBV6-5 and TRBJ1-2. CDR3 length: 15 residues. Per germline, CDR1 MNHEY and CDR2 SVGAGI. CDR3 sequence: CASSYRDSGSYGYTF.

The chain has TRBV2 and TRBJ1-5. This CDR3 comprises 13 residues. Germline V gives CDR1 SNHLY, CDR2 FYNNEI. CDR3 protein: CASSEWEVEPQHF.

V gene TRBV2 combines with J gene TRBJ1-3. Germline V gene sequence: CDR1 SNHLY, CDR2 FYNNEI. The CDR3 is 16 residues long. This CDR3 is CASTRRQTESGNTIYF.

This clonotype is identified as medium-sized from frequency. The V and J genes are TRBV6-1 and TRBJ1-4. In germline, CDR1 is MNHNS, CDR2 SASEGT. This CDR3 comprises 15 residues. CDR3 in amino acids: CASSETMNNNEKLFF.

The chain couples TRBV5-5 to TRBJ1-1. This CDR3 is built from 14 residues. CDR1 SGHKS and CDR2 YYEKEE come from the germline V gene (reference sequence). CDR3 residues: CASSLGIRNTEAFF.

V gene TRBV7-2 combines with J gene TRBJ2-2; TCRdb reports TRBD2, a call that lacks DNA to check it against. CDR3 size: 17 residues. The germline CDR1 and CDR2 sequences are SGHTA and FQGNSA. CDR3 protein: CASSLVTSGRNTGELFF. Drawing the rest from reference TRBV7-2 and TRBJ2-2, the complete variable domain is GAGVSQSPSNKVTEKGKDVELRCDPISGHTALYWYRQSLGQGLEFLIYFQGNSAPDKSGLPSDRFSAERTGGSVSTLTIQRTQQEDSAVYLCASSLVTSGRNTGELFFGEGSRLTVL.

The CDR3 is CASSQEWGGNNEQFF. The genes are TRBV4-1 and TRBJ2-1; TCRdb names TRBD1, which stays unverified in the absence of DNA. Germline V gives CDR1 MGHRA, CDR2 YSYEKL. The CDR3 consists of 15 residues.

This clonotype shows up as medium-sized (0.01 to 0.1%) by frequency. The CDR3 loop is CSVAFLTEAFF. The chain is built from TRBV29-1 and TRBJ1-1. This CDR3 contains 11 residues. In germline, CDR1 is SQVTM, CDR2 ANQGSEA. Supplemented by reference TRBV29-1 and TRBJ1-1, the full variable domain reads SAVISQKPSRDICQRGTSLTIQCQVDSQVTMMFWYRQQPGQSLTLIATANQGSEATYESGFVIDKFPISRPNLTFSTLTVSNMSPEDSSIYLCSVAFLTEAFFGQGTRLTVV.

The V call is TRBV4-1, the J call TRBJ2-7; without DNA, the TCRdb call of TRBD2 cannot be checked. Looked up from germline, CDR1 is MGHRA and CDR2 is YSYEKL. The CDR3 consists of 15 residues. This CDR3 is CASSPSQTSGYEQYF.